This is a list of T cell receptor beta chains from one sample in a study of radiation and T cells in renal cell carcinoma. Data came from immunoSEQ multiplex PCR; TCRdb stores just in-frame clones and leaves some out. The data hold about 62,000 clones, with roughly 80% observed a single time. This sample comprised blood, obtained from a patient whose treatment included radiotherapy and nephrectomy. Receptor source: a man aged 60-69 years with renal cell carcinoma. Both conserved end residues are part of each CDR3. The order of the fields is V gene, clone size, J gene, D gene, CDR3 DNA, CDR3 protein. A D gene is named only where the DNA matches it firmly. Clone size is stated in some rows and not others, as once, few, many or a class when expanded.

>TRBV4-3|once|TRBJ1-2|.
TGCGCCAGCAGCCAAGGTTCTGGTAACTATGGCTACACCTTC
CASSQGSGNYGYTF
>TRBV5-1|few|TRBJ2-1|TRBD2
TGCGCCAGCAGCTATGTAACGGGGACTAGCGTCTACAATGAGCAGTTCTTC
CASSYVTGTSVYNEQFF
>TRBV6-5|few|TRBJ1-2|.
TGTGCCAGCAGTTACAAAGGGGTAGGCTACACCTTC
CASSYKGVGYTF
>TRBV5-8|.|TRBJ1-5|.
TGTGCCAGCAGCTCGGGACCCGACCCGAGCTGGCCCCAGCATTTT
CASSSGPDPSWPQHF
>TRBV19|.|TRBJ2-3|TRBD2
TGTGCCAGTAGTATAGAGAACACGGGACTACCAACGCAGTATTTT
CASSIENTGLPTQYF
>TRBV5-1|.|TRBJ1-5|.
TGCGCCAGCAGCTTGGATGGCAGATCTAATCAGCCCCAGCATTTT
CASSLDGRSNQPQHF
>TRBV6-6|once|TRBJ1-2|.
TGTGCCAGCACAGACAGGCAGGTGGGGGGCTACACCTTC
CASTDRQVGGYTF
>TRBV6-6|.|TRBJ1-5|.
TGTGCCAGCAGCCTTGATAATAGCAATCAGCCCCAGCATTTT
CASSLDNSNQPQHF
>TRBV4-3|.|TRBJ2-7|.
TGCGCCAGCAGCCAAGATCGCAGTGGCGGATCCTACGAGCAGTACTTC
CASSQDRSGGSYEQYF
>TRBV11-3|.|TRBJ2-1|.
TGTGCCAGCAGCCCTGAGGGCCGGGTGAGCAATGAGCAGTTCTTC
CASSPEGRVSNEQFF
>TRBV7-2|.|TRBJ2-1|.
TGTGCCAGCAGCTTAGGGGGGAATTGGGTCAATGAGCAGTTCTTC
CASSLGGNWVNEQFF
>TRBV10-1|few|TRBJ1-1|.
TGCGCCAGCAGCCGACAAGTCGGGGCTGAAGCTTTCTTT
CASSRQVGAEAFF
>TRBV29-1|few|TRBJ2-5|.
TGCAGCGTCGCCCAATCCCAGGGAACGCAGACCCAGTACTTC
CSVAQSQGTQTQYF
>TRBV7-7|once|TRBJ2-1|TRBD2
TGTGCCAGCAGCTTAACTAGCGGGAGTAGCAATGAGCAGTTCTTC
CASSLTSGSSNEQFF
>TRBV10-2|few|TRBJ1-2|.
TGCGCCAGCAGTGAAGACAGGTTCGGCTACACCTTC
CASSEDRFGYTF
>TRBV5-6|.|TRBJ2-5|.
TGTGCCAGCAGCCGACAGCCCGGGCGAGAGGAGACCCAGTACTTC
CASSRQPGREETQYF
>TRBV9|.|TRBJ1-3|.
TGTGCCAGCAGCGTAGCCGGAACAGTAGGAAACACCATATATTTT
CASSVAGTVGNTIYF
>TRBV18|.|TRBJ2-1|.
TGTGCCAGCTCGCGTACTAGCGAGGGGGTCGATGAGCAGTTCTTC
CASSRTSEGVDEQFF
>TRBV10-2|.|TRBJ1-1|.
TGCGCCAGCAGTGAGAACGACAGGAACACTGAAGCTTTCTTT
CASSENDRNTEAFF
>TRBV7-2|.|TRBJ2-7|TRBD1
TGTGCCAGCAGCCCCGGGACAGGGGCTTCCAGGGGGTACTTC
CASSPGTGASRGYF
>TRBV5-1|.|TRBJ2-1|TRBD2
TGCGCCAGCAGCTTCGGACTAGCGGGAGCGGGTGAGCAGTTCTTC
CASSFGLAGAGEQFF
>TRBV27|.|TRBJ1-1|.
TGTGCCAGCAGGCCTCTCCAGACTGGGGCGCTGGTGAACACTGAAGCTTTCTTT
CASRPLQTGALVNTEAFF
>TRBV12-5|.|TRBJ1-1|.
TGTGCTAGTGGCCGGAACACTGAAGCTTTCTTT
CASGRNTEAFF
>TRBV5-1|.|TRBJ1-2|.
TGCGCCAGCAGCTTAGGGGTACATGGCTACACCTTC
CASSLGVHGYTF
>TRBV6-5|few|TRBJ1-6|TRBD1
TGTGCCATCTCGACAGGGGAAGGTTCACCCCTCCACTTT
CAISTGEGSPLHF
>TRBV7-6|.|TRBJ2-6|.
TGTGCCGCTAGTAAGGGCGGCCACTCTGGGGCCAACGTCCTGACTTTC
CAASKGGHSGANVLTF
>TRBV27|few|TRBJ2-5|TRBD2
TGTGCCAGCAGTTTACTTAGCGGGAGCAAGACCCAGTACTTC
CASSLLSGSKTQYF
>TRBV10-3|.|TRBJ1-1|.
TGTGCCATCAGTGAGTCGAATTTGGGGGTTGTAGGGAACACTGAAGCTTTCTTT
CAISESNLGVVGNTEAFF
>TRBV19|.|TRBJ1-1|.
TGTGCCAGTAGTATAGTTTCGGGGCGGCAGGGCGTCTCTGAAGCTTTCTTT
CASSIVSGRQGVSEAFF
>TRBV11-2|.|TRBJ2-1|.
TGTGCCAGCAGCCGGGGAAGCTCCTACAATGAGCAGTTCTTC
CASSRGSSYNEQFF
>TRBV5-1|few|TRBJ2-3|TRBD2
TGCGCCAGCAGCTTGGAAGGGACTAGCGCTAGCACAGATACGCAGTATTTT
CASSLEGTSASTDTQYF
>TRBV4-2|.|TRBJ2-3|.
TGTGCCAGCAGCCCCGGACAGCGCCAGTATTTT
CASSPGQRQYF